Sequencing of this T cell receptor beta chain was carried out in a study of T-cell memory formation after mild COVID-19. At the level of the study: TCR clusters were mostly donor specific. Study observations and caveats: While clones contracting from day 15 to 85 were balanced between CD4 and CD8, later expanders leaned CD4+.

This clonotype was observed a few times. Its antigen is unidentified. MiXCR, run by TCRdb on the 5' RACE reads, gives a single entry per CDR3 protein. The data contain about 150,000 distinct CDR3 sequences, approximately 25% of them seen just once; the ten biggest clones take up less than 25%. The receptor was derived from an adult woman who had mild COVID-19 (a few samples of this study predate the infection). Cell type and time point are not known. Sample: PBMCs or a T cell subset sorted from them (not recorded which).

CDR3 nucleotides: TGCAGTGCTAGCGGGACTAGCGGGACTAGCACAGATACGCAGTATTTT. This sequence encodes CSASGTSGTSTDTQYF. V and J are TRBV20-1 and TRBJ2-3, with TRBD2 matching over 13 bases. The trim removed 3 bases at V and 0 bases at J, leaving 3 bases unmatched. The V gene's germline CDR1 is DFQATT and CDR2 SNEGSKA (reference sequence). This CDR3 region has 16 residues.